This TCR beta chain was found in a study of regulatory T cells in long-lasting Graves disease. This CDR3 contains 12 residues. Germline CDR1 is MDHEN and CDR2 is SYDVKM. J was trimmed by 11 bases and V by 1 base; bases with no gene match: 2. Indicated time point: newly diagnosed GD, antithyroid drugs for less than 3 months. Extracted RNA from PBMCs served as the source of the TCR library. Peripheral blood, approximately 9 milliliters per patient, was collected in EDTA tubes. This clonotype was observed at least ten times. Building the TCR beta libraries relied on iRepertoire HTBI primers, and CDR3 regions underwent Arm-PCR. TCRdb reprocessed the multiplex PCR reads via MiXCR and lists one record per CDR3 protein. The sample shows approximately 470,000 distinct CDR3 sequences, under 20% of them seen only once. The same sample was also studied in work on T cells in Graves' hyperthyroidism and ophthalmopathy. In that study: The authors deemed Graves' hyperthyroidism stable absent ophthalmopathy progression within 18 months. Hyperthyroidism patients were newly diagnosed, had disease duration under 2 months, and were aged 18 to 65 years.

The source is a man between 40 and 49 years old with Graves disease. The sequencing used peripheral blood mononuclear cells (PBMCs), collected at new diagnosis, from a patient treated with antithyroid drugs. This chain links TRBV28 with TRBJ2-7; 10 bases match TRBD1. The CDR3 here is CASSLSGTGEYF. CDR3 DNA: TGTGCCAGCAGTTTATCCGGGACAGGGGAGTACTTC.